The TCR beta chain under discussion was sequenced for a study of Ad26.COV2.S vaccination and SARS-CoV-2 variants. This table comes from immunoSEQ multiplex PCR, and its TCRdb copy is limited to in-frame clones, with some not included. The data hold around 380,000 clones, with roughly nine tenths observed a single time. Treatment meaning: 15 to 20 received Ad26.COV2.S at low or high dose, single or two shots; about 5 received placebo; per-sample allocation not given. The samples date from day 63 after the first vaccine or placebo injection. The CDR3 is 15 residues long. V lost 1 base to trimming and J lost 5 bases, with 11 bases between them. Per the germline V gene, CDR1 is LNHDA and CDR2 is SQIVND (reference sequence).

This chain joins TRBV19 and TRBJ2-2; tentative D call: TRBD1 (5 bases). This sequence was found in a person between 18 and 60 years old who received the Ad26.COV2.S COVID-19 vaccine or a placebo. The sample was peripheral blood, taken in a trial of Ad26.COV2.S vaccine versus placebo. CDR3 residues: CASSIGQGFTGELFF. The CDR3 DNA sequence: TGTGCCAGTAGTATAGGGCAGGGATTTACCGGGGAGCTGTTTTTT.